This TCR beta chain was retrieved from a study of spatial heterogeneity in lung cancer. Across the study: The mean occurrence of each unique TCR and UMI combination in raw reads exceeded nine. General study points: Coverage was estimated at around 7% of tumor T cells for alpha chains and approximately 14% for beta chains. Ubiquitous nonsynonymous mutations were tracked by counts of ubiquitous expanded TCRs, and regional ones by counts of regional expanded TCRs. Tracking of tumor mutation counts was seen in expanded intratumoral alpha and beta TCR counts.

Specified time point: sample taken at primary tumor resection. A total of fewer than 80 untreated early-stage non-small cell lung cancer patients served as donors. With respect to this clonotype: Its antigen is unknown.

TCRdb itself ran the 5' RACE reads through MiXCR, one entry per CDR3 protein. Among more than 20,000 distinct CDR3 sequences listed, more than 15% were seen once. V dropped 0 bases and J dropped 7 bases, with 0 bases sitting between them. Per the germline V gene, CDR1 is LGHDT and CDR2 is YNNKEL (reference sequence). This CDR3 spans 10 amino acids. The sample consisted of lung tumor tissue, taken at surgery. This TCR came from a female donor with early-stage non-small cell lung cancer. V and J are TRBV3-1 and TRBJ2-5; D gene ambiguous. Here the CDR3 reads CASSQETQYF. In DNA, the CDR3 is TGTGCCAGCAGCCAAGAGACCCAGTACTTC.